One sample yielded the 9 T cell receptor beta chains listed below, sequenced in a study of read filtering for tumor transcriptome and immune sequencing. From approximately 430 ng of RNA, a library with molecular barcoded alpha/delta and beta/gamma adaptors was made. TCRdb re-called the reads through MiXCR, storing one row per CDR3 protein. This table has 40,000 to 50,000 distinct CDR3 sequences, roughly 13% appearing once. Sequencing was performed on a population of CD138-negative cells sorted from bone marrow. The receptor source for this set is a donor older than 35 with multiple myeloma.

This clonotype was seen many times. The rearrangement joins TRBV10-2 to TRBJ2-5, with TRBD2 matching 7 bases. CDR1 and CDR2 (germline): WSHSY, SAAADI. With V trimmed by 8 bases and J by 4 bases, 4 bases remained unmatched. There are 12 residues in the CDR3. In DNA form, the CDR3 reads TGCGCCAGCTCCGGCGGGGGAGAGACCCAGTACTTC. This translates into CASSGGGETQYF.

There are many counts of this clonotype. V is TRBV5-1 and J is TRBJ2-6; D possibly corresponds to TRBD1 (5 bases). There are 16 residues in the CDR3. Trimming took off 4 bases at V and 2 bases at J, with 13 bases between the two ends. Germline CDR1 and CDR2: SGHRS and YFSETQ. The CDR3 loop reads CASSHAAGTGANVLTF. Written as DNA, the CDR3 is TGCGCCAGCAGCCACGCCGCAGGGACTGGGGCCAACGTCCTGACTTTC.

Many counts were recorded for this clonotype. This chain connects TRBV7-9 to TRBJ1-5; D is possibly TRBD1 (6 bases). Trimming stripped 5 bases from V and 6 bases from J, with 17 bases between. CDR3 length equals 15 residues. Germline V lookup: CDR1 SEHNR, CDR2 FQNEAQ (reference sequence). In DNA, the CDR3 is TGTGCCAGCAGCCCGGGGGACAACTGGATTCAGCCCCAGCATTTT. This gives the protein CASSPGDNWIQPQHF.

This chain uses TRBV10-3 with TRBJ2-7, with TRBD2 as a possible D gene (5 bases). Germline CDR1 and CDR2: ENHRY and SYGVKD. Trimming stripped 5 bases from V and 9 bases from J, with 17 bases between. The CDR3 has 13 residues. The CDR3 sequence: CAISYYVASGQYF. For the CDR3, the DNA is TGTGCCATCAGTTATTATGTAGCGTCTGGGCAGTACTTC.

This clonotype was counted ten times or more. The chain combines TRBV20-1 with TRBJ2-5, with D maybe TRBD1 (6 bases). Between the trimmed V and J ends, which lost 0 bases and 3 bases, there was a span of 17 bases. The CDR3 is 16 residues long. CDR1 is DFQATT and CDR2 is SNEGSKA in the germline V gene (reference sequence). CDR3 amino acids: CSARDFLQGRKETQYF. The DNA for the CDR3 is TGCAGTGCTAGAGATTTTCTCCAGGGGCGCAAAGAGACCCAGTACTTC.

This clonotype has a count of ten or more. The chain joins TRBV15 to TRBJ2-5, with TRBD2 identical over 12 bases. The CDR3 is 16 residues long. V trimming: 0 bases; J trimming: 5 bases; junction bases outside the gene matches: 4. Germline assignment: CDR1 LNHNV and CDR2 YYDKDF (reference sequence). DNA of the CDR3: TGTGCCACCAGCAGAGAAAGGACTAGCGGGATTGAGACCCAGTACTTC. This codes for CATSRERTSGIETQYF.

Many counts were recorded for this clonotype. V and J are TRBV12-3 or TRBV12-4 and TRBJ1-1; tentatively, D is TRBD1 (6 bases). V lost 6 bases and J lost 4, with 21 bases in between. The CDR3 is 16 residues long. The CDR3 region has the DNA TGTGCCAGCAGAAGGAGAGGGGGGGAGGGGAGCACTGAAGCTTTCTTT. Translation: CASRRRGGEGSTEAFF.

The J gene is TRBJ2-6, the V gene TRBV12-3 or TRBV12-4; 7 bases map to TRBD2. V shed 5 bases and J 2 bases; nucleotides not matched to a gene: 21. There are 21 residues in the CDR3. CDR3: CASSPRGLEGGVRTGANVLTF. In DNA form, the CDR3 reads TGTGCCAGCAGTCCTAGGGGCCTAGAGGGAGGGGTTAGAACTGGGGCCAACGTCCTGACTTTC.

The chain joins TRBV7-9 to TRBJ2-1; 12 positions agree with TRBD2. The junction had 10 bases not matched to a gene; V was cut back by 8 bases and J by 8 bases. The CDR3 contains 15 residues. The V gene's germline CDR1 is SEHNR and CDR2 FQNEAQ (reference sequence). This CDR3 reads CASRLAGGPRDEQFF. The DNA of the CDR3 is TGTGCCAGCCGTCTAGCGGGAGGGCCCAGGGATGAGCAGTTCTTC.